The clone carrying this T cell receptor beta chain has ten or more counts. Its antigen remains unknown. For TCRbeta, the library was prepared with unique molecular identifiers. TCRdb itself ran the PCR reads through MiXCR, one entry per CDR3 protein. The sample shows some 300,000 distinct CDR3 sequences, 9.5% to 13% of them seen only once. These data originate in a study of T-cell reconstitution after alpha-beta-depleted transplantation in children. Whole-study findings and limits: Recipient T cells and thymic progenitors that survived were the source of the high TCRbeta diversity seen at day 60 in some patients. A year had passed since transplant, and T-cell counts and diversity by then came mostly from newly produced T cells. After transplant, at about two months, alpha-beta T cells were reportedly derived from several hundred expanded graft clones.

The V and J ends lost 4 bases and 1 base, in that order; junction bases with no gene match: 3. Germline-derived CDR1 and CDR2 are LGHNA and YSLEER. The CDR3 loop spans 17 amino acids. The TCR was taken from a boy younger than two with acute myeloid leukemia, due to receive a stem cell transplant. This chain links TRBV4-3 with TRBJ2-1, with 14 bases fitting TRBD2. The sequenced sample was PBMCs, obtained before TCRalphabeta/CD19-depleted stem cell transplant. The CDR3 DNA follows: TGCGCCAGCAGCCTGGGACTAGCGGGAGAGTCCTACAATGAGCAGTTCTTC. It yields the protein CASSLGLAGESYNEQFF.